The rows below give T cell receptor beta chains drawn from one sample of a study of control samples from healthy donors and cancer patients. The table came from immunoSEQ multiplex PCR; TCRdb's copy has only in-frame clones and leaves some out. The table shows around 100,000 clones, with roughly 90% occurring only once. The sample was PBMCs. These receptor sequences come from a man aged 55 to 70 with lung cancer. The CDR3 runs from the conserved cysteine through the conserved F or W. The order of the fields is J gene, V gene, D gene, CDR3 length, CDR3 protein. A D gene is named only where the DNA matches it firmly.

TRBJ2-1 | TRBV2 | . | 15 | CASSVTSVRGNEQFF
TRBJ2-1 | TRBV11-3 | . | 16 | CASSSQVGRMENEQFF
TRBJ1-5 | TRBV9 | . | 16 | CASSAQSGTSVLAQHF
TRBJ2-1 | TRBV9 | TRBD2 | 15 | CASSPWTSGANEQFF
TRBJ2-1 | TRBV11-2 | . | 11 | CASSHGTEQFF
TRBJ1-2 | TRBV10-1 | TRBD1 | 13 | CASSEDRGHGYTF
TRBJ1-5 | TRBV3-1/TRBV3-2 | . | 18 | CASSQEGVAGYSNQPQHF
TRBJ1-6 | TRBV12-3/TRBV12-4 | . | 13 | CASSWGGNSPLHF
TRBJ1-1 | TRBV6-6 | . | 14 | CASSYSGMDTEAFF
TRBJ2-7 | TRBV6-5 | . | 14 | CAGNPGRDTYEQYF
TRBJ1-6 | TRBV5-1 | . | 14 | CASRIGVGGSPLHF
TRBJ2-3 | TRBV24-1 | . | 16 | CATSDDTDGLTDTQYF
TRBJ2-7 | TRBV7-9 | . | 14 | CASSFGLGGFEQYF
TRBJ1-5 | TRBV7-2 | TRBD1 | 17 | CASSPIPGQGFNQPQHF
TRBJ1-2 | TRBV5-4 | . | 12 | CASSLDNYGYTF
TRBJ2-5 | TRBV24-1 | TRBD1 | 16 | CATSDLGQGHGETQYF
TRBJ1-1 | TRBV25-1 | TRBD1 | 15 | CASSDPRQGGTEAFF
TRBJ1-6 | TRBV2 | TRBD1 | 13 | CATRDSPNSPLHF
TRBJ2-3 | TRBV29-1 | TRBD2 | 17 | CSVGGPSSGGAADTQYF
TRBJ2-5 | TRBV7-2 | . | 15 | CASSSQWGNQETQYF
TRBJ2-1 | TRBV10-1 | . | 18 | CASSGIDAGSPGYNEQFF
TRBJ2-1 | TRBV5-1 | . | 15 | CASSWQGGQGNEQFF
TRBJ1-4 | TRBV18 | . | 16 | CASSPDRGGRFEKLFF
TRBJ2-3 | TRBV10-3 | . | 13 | CATERGDADTQYF
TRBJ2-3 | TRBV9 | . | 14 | CASSPRLTTDTQYF
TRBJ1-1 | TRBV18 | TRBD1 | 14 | CASSSQGYNTEAFF
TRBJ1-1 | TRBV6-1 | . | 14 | CASSEHGGNTEAFF
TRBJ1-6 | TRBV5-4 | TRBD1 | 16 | CASSIAGTGVWSPLHF
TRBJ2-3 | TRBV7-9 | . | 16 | CASSFRGGVAADTQYF
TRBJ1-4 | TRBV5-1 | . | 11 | CASSLNEKLFF
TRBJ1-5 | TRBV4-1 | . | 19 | CASSQGDLQGLYSNQPQHF
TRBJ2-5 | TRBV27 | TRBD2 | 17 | CASSPTSGGATGETQYF
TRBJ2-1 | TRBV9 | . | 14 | CASSVAVRSNEQFF
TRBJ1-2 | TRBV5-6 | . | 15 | CASSSAVGGGYGYTF
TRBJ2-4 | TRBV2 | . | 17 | CASRETQGELAKNIQYF
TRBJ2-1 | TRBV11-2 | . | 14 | CASSFLGTYNEQFF
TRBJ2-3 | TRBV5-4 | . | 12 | CASTGNTDTQYF
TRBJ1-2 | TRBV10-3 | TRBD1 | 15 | CAISGGQAVLHGYTF
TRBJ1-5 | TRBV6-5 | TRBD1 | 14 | CASSSGTGNQPQHF
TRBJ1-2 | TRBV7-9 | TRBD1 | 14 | CASSKGQGDYGYTF
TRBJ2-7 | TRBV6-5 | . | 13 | CASSYIGSYEQYF
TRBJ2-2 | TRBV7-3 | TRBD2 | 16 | CASSLVSGTQTGELFF
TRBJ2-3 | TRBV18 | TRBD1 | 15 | CASSERQGATDTQYF
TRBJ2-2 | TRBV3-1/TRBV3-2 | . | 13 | CASSSFNTGELFF
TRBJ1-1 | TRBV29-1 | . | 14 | CSVGGLQGSTEAFF